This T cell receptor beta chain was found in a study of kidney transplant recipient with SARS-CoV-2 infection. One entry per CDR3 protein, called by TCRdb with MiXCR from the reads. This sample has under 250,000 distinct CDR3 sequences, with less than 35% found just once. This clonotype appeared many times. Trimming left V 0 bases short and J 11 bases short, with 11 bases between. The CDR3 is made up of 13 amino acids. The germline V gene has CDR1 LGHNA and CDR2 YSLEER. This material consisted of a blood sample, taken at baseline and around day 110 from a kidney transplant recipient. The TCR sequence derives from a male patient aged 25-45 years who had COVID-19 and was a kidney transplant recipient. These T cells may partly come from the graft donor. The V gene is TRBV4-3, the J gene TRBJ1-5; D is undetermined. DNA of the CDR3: TGCGCCAGCAGCCAAGACGGCCGTGGGTCCCAGCATTTT. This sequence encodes CASSQDGRGSQHF.